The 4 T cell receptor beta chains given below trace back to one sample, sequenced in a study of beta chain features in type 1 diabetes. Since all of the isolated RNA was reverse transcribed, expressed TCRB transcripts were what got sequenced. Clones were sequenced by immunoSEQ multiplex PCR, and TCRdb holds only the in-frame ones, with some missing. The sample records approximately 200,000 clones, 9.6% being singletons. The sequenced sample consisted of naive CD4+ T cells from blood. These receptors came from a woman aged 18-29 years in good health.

CDR3 sequence reads: CSVARLAGRGEQFF. The DNA of the CDR3 is TGCAGCGTTGCGAGGCTAGCCGGTCGGGGTGAGCAGTTCTTC. The chain links TRBV29-1 to TRBJ2-1; D may be TRBD2 (5 bases). V lost 4 bases, J lost 9 bases, and 19 bases lay in between. Germline V gene lookup returns CDR1 SQVTM and CDR2 ANQGSEA. The CDR3 totals 14 residues.

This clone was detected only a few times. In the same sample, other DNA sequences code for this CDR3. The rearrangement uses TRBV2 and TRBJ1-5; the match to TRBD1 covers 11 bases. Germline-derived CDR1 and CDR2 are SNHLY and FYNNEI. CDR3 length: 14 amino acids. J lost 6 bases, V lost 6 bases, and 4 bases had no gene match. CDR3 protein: CASSGQGAGQPQHF. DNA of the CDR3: TGTGCCAGCAGCGGACAGGGGGCCGGTCAGCCCCAGCATTTT.

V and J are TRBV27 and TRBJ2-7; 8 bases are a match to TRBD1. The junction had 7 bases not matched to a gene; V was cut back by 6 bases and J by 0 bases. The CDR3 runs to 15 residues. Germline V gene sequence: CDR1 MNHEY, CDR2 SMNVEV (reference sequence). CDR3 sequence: CASSPRQGISYEQYF. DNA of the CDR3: TGTGCCAGCAGCCCTCGACAGGGGATCTCCTACGAGCAGTACTTC.

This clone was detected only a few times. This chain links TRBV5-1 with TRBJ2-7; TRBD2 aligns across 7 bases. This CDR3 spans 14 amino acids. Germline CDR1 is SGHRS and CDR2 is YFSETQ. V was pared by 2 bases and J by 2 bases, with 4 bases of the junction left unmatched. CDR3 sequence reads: CASSFAGEAYEQYF. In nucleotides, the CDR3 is TGCGCCAGCAGCTTTGCGGGGGAGGCCTACGAGCAGTACTTC.